This TCR beta chain is drawn from a study of shared clonotypes between healthy human individuals (dated by TCRdb to 2018 to 2021). With regard to the full study: A few men and two women, aged 18 to 49 years, made up the cohort. For each donor, CD4 naive and CD4 memory were each run on three plates, CD8 naive on two plates, and CD8 memory on one plate. Per donor, leukapheresis produced somewhere between about 0.94 and 9 billion PBMCs. To increase sequencing depth and limit assay-specific biases, TCR repertoire library preparation and sequencing were carried out by different laboratories using diverse techniques. To estimate repertoire size and how much clonotypes are shared between individuals, the study performed deep sequencing of blood TCR repertoires from a few healthy adults. On the study overall, not on this receptor specifically: Sampling was restricted to blood, and TCR repertoires in tissue are likely to differ from TCR repertoires in blood. Compared with non-shared clonotypes, the clonotypes found in all four sorted-subset donors had higher generation probabilities. Incomplete sequencing was indicated by rarefaction of sorted-subset datasets, despite the large sequencing depth. Naive subsets generally had larger estimated clonotype richness than memory subsets did. Across a few donors, approximately 5% of naive CD4, more than 3% of naive CD8, around 2.1% of memory CD4, and under 0.45% of memory CD8 clonotypes were shared. Based on pairwise subsampling, the degree of clonotype sharing among donors was expected to be affected by sequencing depth. The small number of donors limited the genetic and exposure-history diversity represented.

There are 10 amino acids in the CDR3, from cysteine to phenylalanine inclusive. CDR3 DNA only is kept here, 30 bases in frame from base 1. Trimming at the junction amounts to 6 bases on V and 8 bases on J, and the germline ends lie 8 bases apart. Based on the germline V gene (reference sequence), the CDR1 and CDR2 sequences are DFQATT and SNEGSKA. Healthy HIV-negative adults with no recently reported acute infections or vaccinations were included as donors. All donors were Caucasian adults living in Nashville, Tennessee, USA. CD4+ T cells were enriched through magnetic negative selection, after which naive cells were positively selected on CD45RA and the remaining negative fraction served as the memory subset. Blood was collected by leukapheresis, and PBMCs were isolated by Ficoll-Histopaque density gradient centrifugation and then cryopreserved in liquid nitrogen vapor phase. Analytical flow cytometry was used to check the purity and quantity of every magnetically sorted T cell population. Each sorted fraction had its genomic DNA isolated and then quantified by UV absorbance on a Nanodrop 2000c.

Using the deep immunoSEQ assay, multiplex PCR amplified TCR CDR3 regions from genomic DNA. For each cell subset, the extracted genomic DNA was distributed evenly across all wells of several immunoSEQ 96-well plates, and each plate served as one replicate. Each replicate PCR for sorted subsets received around 0.2 ug genomic DNA, equal to roughly 33,000 T cell genomes. Purified libraries were quantified with a Qubit 3.0 fluorometer, sized on a Bioanalyzer 2100, and re-quantified with the KAPA Library Quantification kit. Every immunoSEQ 96-well plate was sequenced on a separate single-read 150-cycle Illumina NextSeq 550 flow cell. In the source study's methods: Because the immunoSEQ output held only junctional sequences and lacked quality scores, the filtering could not match the filtering applied to full-length reads. Sequences were annotated with PyIR, a Python wrapper for IgBLAST v1.9, and V/J genes and CDR3 were assigned using IMGT germline references. Reads with weak V/J assignments (E-value above 1e-6), missing CDR3, stop codons, out-of-frame junctions, or ambiguous translated residues were removed. V3J clonotypes were defined as sequences sharing the same inferred V gene, J gene, and CDR3 amino acid sequence. Percentage overlap between repertoires was calculated by dividing the number of shared unique clonotypes by the size of the smaller repertoire. Repertoire richness was assessed with RTK rarefaction, the Chao1 estimator, and Recon v2.1 estimates of unobserved clonotypes. OLGA was used to compute generation probabilities for all TCRbeta clonotypes that the gDNA method yielded from four donors. TCRdb obtained this table from immuneACCESS and retained in-frame rearrangements with V and J assigned. These tables miss some clones; where compared with another copy, unresolved V genes account for less than half of the shortfall, and the remainder is unexplained. D and trimming were read from the DNA, whereas the V and J calls and clone size are those reported in that table. This sample lists approximately 1.4 million clones; approximately 98% were detected once. About 0.42% of the sample is held by the ten biggest clonotypes.

With regard to this clone: No antigen is known for it. Base qualities are not at hand, and no much larger clone is one base apart.

Specimen: naive CD4+ T cells sorted from blood. The cell subset or site label, as the study defines it: CD45RA+ positively selected. The source is a man aged 25-45 years in good health. The chain joins TRBV20-1 to TRBJ2-1; TRBD1 is possibly the D segment (6 matching bases). This receptor carries the CDR3 CSAHRDEQFF. The DNA sequence is given as TGCAGTGCCCACAGGGATGAGCAGTTCTTC.